The next 32 T cell receptor beta chains were all read from a single sample in a study of human thymus T cells (dated by TCRdb to 2020 to 2021). The library came from the immunoSEQ multiplex PCR assay. TCRdb mirrors the immuneACCESS table, restricted to in-frame sequences. Some clones are absent from its copies; in checked studies, under half trace to an unresolved V gene, and the reason for the others is unknown. This sample is represented by about 50,000 clones; about 95% of them were singletons. The top ten hold 0.15% to 0.2% of the sample. The material sequenced was blood. These receptor sequences come from a girl less than two years old with a congenital heart defect but otherwise immunologically healthy.

The chain employs TRBV29-1 and TRBJ2-1, with 7 bases fitting TRBD1. Germline V gives CDR1 SQVTM, CDR2 ANQGSEA. V gave up 8 bases and J gave up 4 bases; unmatched junction bases: 5. The CDR3 loop spans 12 amino acids. The CDR3: CSKGQSYNEQFF. CDR3 nucleotide sequence: TGCAGCAAGGGACAGAGTTACAATGAGCAGTTCTTC.

The rearrangement uses TRBV5-1 and TRBJ2-5; 15 positions match TRBD2. Germline V gives CDR1 SGHRS, CDR2 YFSETQ. This CDR3 region has 19 residues. V was clipped by 2 bases and J by 2 bases; unmatched bases: 10. The CDR3 region has the DNA TGCGCCAGCAGCTTCGATTCCAGGACTAGCGGGAGGGGGCAAGAGACCCAGTACTTC. Protein sequence: CASSFDSRTSGRGQETQYF.

This rearrangement joins TRBV30 to TRBJ2-1; 11 nucleotides align to TRBD2. In germline, CDR1 is GTSNPN, CDR2 SVGIG (reference sequence). There are 15 residues in the CDR3. Germline trimming cut 0 bases from V and 9 bases from J; bases unmatched to any gene: 7. CDR3 residues: CAWSVRLAGGSEQFF. The CDR3 DNA reads TGTGCCTGGAGTGTCCGGCTAGCGGGAGGCTCTGAGCAGTTCTTC. Based on the CDR3 plus reference TRBV30 and TRBJ2-1, the full variable domain is SQTIHQWPATLVQPVGSPLSLECTVEGTSNPNLYWYRQAAGRGLQLLFYSVGIGQISSEVPQNLSASRPQDRQFILSSKKLLLSDSGFYLCAWSVRLAGGSEQFFGPGTRLTVL.

V gene TRBV4-2 combines with J gene TRBJ2-7; D is unclear. There are 15 residues in the CDR3. Germline CDR1 is LGHNA and CDR2 is YNFKEQ. V gave up 1 base and J gave up 2 bases, with 12 bases separating them. The CDR3 is CASSQAQSLTYEQYF. The CDR3 nucleotides are TGTGCCAGCAGCCAAGCCCAATCTCTAACCTACGAGCAGTACTTC.

This chain uses TRBV5-6 with TRBJ2-1; D might be TRBD2 (5 bases). The CDR3 covers 14 residues. The germline gives CDR1 SGHDT, CDR2 YYEEEE. V shed 1 base and J shed 1 base, with 6 bases lying between them. The CDR3, as DNA: TGTGCCAGCAGCTTGCCGGGGTCCTACAATGAGCAGTTCTTC. Amino acids: CASSLPGSYNEQFF.

The chain uses TRBV5-6 and TRBJ1-4; D gene unclear. The V end was cut by 3 bases, the J end by 8 bases, with 14 bases between. Germline CDR1 and CDR2: SGHDT and YYEEEE. The CDR3 covers 14 residues. The CDR3 coding sequence is TGTGCCAGCAGCTACTTACGACAAGGGGAAAAACTGTTTTTT. Its protein is CASSYLRQGEKLFF.

This clone was observed once. The chain has TRBV18 and TRBJ2-5; D remains ambiguous. Germline-derived CDR1 and CDR2 are KGHSH and LQKENI. The CDR3 has 15 amino acids. Trimming shortened V by 2 bases and J by 1 base, and 11 bases separated the two germline ends. The CDR3 bases are TGTGCCAGCTCACCAAGTCAAGCTGCCCAAGAGACCCAGTACTTC. Translation: CASSPSQAAQETQYF.

This clone was seen a single time. This chain joins TRBV28 and TRBJ2-1; 7 positions agree with TRBD2. The CDR3 sequence is 14 residues long. From germline, CDR1 is MDHEN and CDR2 SYDVKM. The trim removed 3 bases at V and 7 bases at J, leaving 6 bases unmatched. CDR3 region: CASSLGPGGNEQFF. CDR3 in DNA: TGTGCCAGCAGTTTGGGACCCGGGGGGAATGAGCAGTTCTTC. The full variable domain, in which reference TRBV28 and TRBJ2-1 provide the parts outside the CDR3, is DVKVTQSSRYLVKRTGEKVFLECVQDMDHENMFWYRQDPGLGLRLIYFSYDVKMKEKGDIPEGYSVSREKKERFSLILESASTNQTSMYLCASSLGPGGNEQFFGPGTRLTVL.

This chain connects TRBV6-6 to TRBJ2-7; D gene ambiguous. Looked up from germline, CDR1 is MNHNY and CDR2 is SVGAGI (reference sequence). The V end was cut by 0 bases, the J end by 5 bases, with 8 bases between. This CDR3 has 13 amino acids. The CDR3 coding sequence is TGTGCCAGCAGTTACTCGAGCAGCAACGAGCAGTACTTC. Encoded protein: CASSYSSSNEQYF.

The chain recombines TRBV2 with TRBJ1-5; no reliable D call. With 7 bases removed from V and 7 bases from J, the gap between germline ends came to 14 bases. The CDR3 loop spans 13 amino acids. Germline V gives CDR1 SNHLY, CDR2 FYNNEI. The CDR3 spells CASTLDPRQPQHF. As DNA, the CDR3 is TGTGCCAGCACTTTGGACCCAAGGCAGCCCCAGCATTTT.

The V gene is TRBV5-1, the J gene TRBJ1-4; 9 bases agree with TRBD1. Looked up from germline, CDR1 is SGHRS and CDR2 is YFSETQ. J gave up 7 bases and V 4 bases, and 5 bases lay outside the gene matches. The CDR3 spans 14 residues. The CDR3 DNA sequence: TGCGCCAGCAGCCCTCCGGGACAGGGTGAAAAACTGTTTTTT. Its protein product is CASSPPGQGEKLFF.

The rearrangement joins TRBV7-9 to TRBJ2-7, with D maybe TRBD2 (6 bases). Trimming took off 7 bases at V and 0 bases at J, with 10 bases between the two ends. The CDR3 totals 13 residues. Germline values: CDR1 SEHNR, CDR2 FQNEAQ (reference sequence). CDR3 sequence reads: CASMGGNSYEQYF. In DNA form, the CDR3 reads TGTGCCAGCATGGGGGGAAACTCCTACGAGCAGTACTTC.

This clone was detected once. The J gene is TRBJ2-5, the V gene TRBV12-5, with 15 nucleotides matching TRBD2. V shed 5 bases, J shed 1 base, and the junction held 5 bases outside the gene matches. The CDR3 runs to 17 residues. Germline V CDR1 and CDR2: LGHNT, FRNRAP. CDR3 sequence reads: CASGLGTSGRFQETQYF. Here the CDR3 DNA reads TGTGCTAGTGGTCTTGGGACTAGCGGGAGGTTCCAAGAGACCCAGTACTTC. Drawing the rest from reference TRBV12-5 and TRBJ2-5, the complete variable domain is DARVTQTPRHKVTEMGQEVTMRCQPILGHNTVFWYRQTMMQGLELLAYFRNRAPLDDSGMPKDRFSAEMPDATLATLKIQPSEPRDSAVYFCASGLGTSGRFQETQYFGPGTRLLVL.

CDR3 coding DNA: TGTGCCAGCAGCTTAAGGATTATAGGGTTCTATGGCTACACCTTC. This sequence encodes CASSLRIIGFYGYTF. The chain couples TRBV11-2 to TRBJ1-2; D unclear. The CDR3 consists of 15 residues. Trimming removed 2 bases at V and 4 bases at J, with 14 bases between. The germline V gene encodes CDR1 SGHAT and CDR2 FQNNGV. The full variable domain, with the rest looked up from reference TRBV11-2 and TRBJ1-2, is EAGVAQSPRYKIIEKRQSVAFWCNPISGHATLYWYQQILGQGPKLLIQFQNNGVVDDSQLPKDRFSAERLKGVDSTLKIQPAKLEDSAVYLCASSLRIIGFYGYTFGSGTRLTVV.

The chain joins TRBV4-3 to TRBJ2-1; possibly TRBD2 for D (6 bases). CDR1 LGHNA and CDR2 YSLEER come from the germline V gene. V lost 0 bases and J 10 bases, leaving 13 bases between the germline ends. The length of the CDR3 is 14 residues. In DNA, the CDR3 is TGCGCCAGCAGCCAAGATGGCCGGGGGTGGGAGCAGTTCTTC. Its protein is CASSQDGRGWEQFF.

The V and J genes are TRBV15 and TRBJ2-5; perhaps D is TRBD1 or TRBD2 (6 bases each). Germline assignment: CDR1 LNHNV and CDR2 YYDKDF (reference sequence). The CDR3 length is 15 residues. V was clipped by 0 bases and J by 4 bases, with 12 bases between them. CDR3 loop: CATSRDIQGGETQYF. CDR3 bases: TGTGCCACCAGCAGAGATATACAGGGAGGAGAGACCCAGTACTTC.

In this sample, this clone turned up once. CDR3 residues: CASSQDGTSGRSSYEQYF. CDR3 nucleotide sequence: TGTGCCAGCAGCCAAGACGGGACTAGCGGGAGGTCCTCCTACGAGCAGTACTTC. The chain couples TRBV4-2 to TRBJ2-7, with 15 bases identical to TRBD2. Trimming took 0 bases from V and 0 from J; bases not matched to a gene: 3. Germline V gene sequence: CDR1 LGHNA, CDR2 YNFKEQ. The CDR3 is made up of 18 amino acids.

About this clone: An end of the junction does not agree with germline; a read error may underlie this. The chain couples TRBV7-7 to TRBJ2-7, with D tentatively TRBD1 or TRBD2 (6 bases each). Germline loops: CDR1 SSHAT, CDR2 FNYEAQ (reference sequence). CDR3 length equals 13 residues. In nucleotides, the CDR3 is TGTGCTAGCAGCTTAGGGGGGACAAGCGAGCAGTACTTC. This encodes CASSLGGTSEQYF.

The chain couples TRBV14 to TRBJ2-7; 7 bases are shared with TRBD2. The length of the CDR3 is 14 residues. Germline V gives CDR1 SGHDN, CDR2 FVKESK. Trimming cost V 6 bases and J 2 bases; bases outside gene matches: 7. CDR3 protein: CASSVGGGPYEQYF. The CDR3 bases are TGTGCCAGCAGTGTTGGGGGGGGTCCCTACGAGCAGTACTTC.

The chain carries TRBV7-9 and TRBJ2-7; no reliable D call. Trimming took 3 bases from V and 2 from J, leaving 5 bases between them. CDR1 is SEHNR and CDR2 is FQNEAQ in the germline V gene (reference sequence). This CDR3 has 12 residues. This chain's CDR3 is CASSFDTYEQYF. CDR3 nucleotide sequence: TGTGCCAGCAGCTTCGACACCTACGAGCAGTACTTC.

This clone has only one observation. The rearrangement joins TRBV29-1 to TRBJ1-1; tentatively, D is TRBD1 (6 bases). This CDR3 has 13 amino acids. Germline loops: CDR1 SQVTM, CDR2 ANQGSEA. V was cut by 3 bases and J by 1 base, with 9 bases left in between. The chain's CDR3 is CSVDRGGNTEAFF. The CDR3 DNA follows: TGCAGCGTTGACAGGGGAGGGAACACTGAAGCTTTCTTT.

V usage is TRBV4-2 and J usage is TRBJ1-4; TRBD1 matches at 9 bases. Trimming removed 4 bases from V and 4 bases from J; junction bases left unmatched: 13. CDR3 length equals 18 residues. Germline assignment: CDR1 LGHNA and CDR2 YNFKEQ. CDR3 in DNA: TGTGCCAGCAGCCCGATCACAGGGGGCTTTTCGGTTAATGAAAAACTGTTTTTT. This codes for CASSPITGGFSVNEKLFF.

The chain joins TRBV7-9 to TRBJ2-1; D is undetermined. Deletions cut 0 bases from V and 9 bases from J, with 18 bases between. Germline V gene sequence: CDR1 SEHNR, CDR2 FQNEAQ (reference sequence). The CDR3 sequence is 16 residues long. The CDR3 spells CASSLARFAAGGEQFF. In DNA, the CDR3 is TGTGCCAGCAGCTTAGCGCGATTTGCGGCAGGTGGTGAGCAGTTCTTC.

The chain employs TRBV18 and TRBJ2-5; 10 nucleotides match TRBD1. The CDR3 is 15 residues long. Trimming removed 2 bases from V and 2 bases from J; junction bases left unmatched: 2. CDR1 is KGHSH, CDR2 LQKENI, per germline. CDR3 sequence (DNA): TGTGCCAGCTCACCAAGGACAGGGGGGCAAGAGACCCAGTACTTC. Its translation: CASSPRTGGQETQYF.

The V call is TRBV6-1, the J call TRBJ1-2; D gene ambiguous. The CDR3 sequence is 14 residues long. The germline V gene encodes CDR1 MNHNS and CDR2 SASEGT. Between the trimmed V and J ends, which lost 4 bases and 0 bases, there was a span of 9 bases. In DNA, the CDR3 is TGTGCCAGCAGTGTGGCCTTCACTAACTATGGCTACACCTTC. Translated: CASSVAFTNYGYTF.

This rearrangement joins TRBV5-1 to TRBJ2-1; D remains ambiguous. The germline V gene has CDR1 SGHRS and CDR2 YFSETQ. The V end lost 0 bases, the J end lost 8 bases, and 12 bases lay between the germline ends. This CDR3 has 14 residues. The CDR3 is CASSLDWLIHEQFF. The DNA of the CDR3 is TGCGCCAGCAGCTTGGATTGGCTTATCCATGAGCAGTTCTTC.

CDR3 amino acids: CASSFGGISYEQYF. The CDR3 DNA is TGTGCCAGCAGTTTTGGCGGGATCTCCTACGAGCAGTACTTC. V gene TRBV28 combines with J gene TRBJ2-7, with D tentatively TRBD2 (6 bases). The CDR3 has 14 amino acids. V was clipped by 3 bases and J by 0 bases, with 9 bases between them. Per germline, CDR1 MDHEN and CDR2 SYDVKM.

The chain has TRBV28 and TRBJ2-3; unclear D gene. Germline V lookup: CDR1 MDHEN, CDR2 SYDVKM. V was trimmed by 4 bases and J by 5 bases, leaving 4 bases between them. CDR3 size: 11 residues. For the CDR3, the DNA is TGTGCCAGCAGTTCAGGAGATACGCAGTATTTT. Translated: CASSSGDTQYF.

This chain joins TRBV7-6 and TRBJ1-2, with D possibly being TRBD1 (5 bases). V lost 0 bases to trimming and J lost 1 base, with 12 bases between them. CDR1 and CDR2 (germline): SGHVS, FNYEAQ. The CDR3 has 16 residues. This CDR3 reads CASSLAQWGDNYGYTF. DNA of the CDR3: TGTGCCAGCAGCTTAGCTCAATGGGGGGATAACTATGGCTACACCTTC.

The chain employs TRBV7-9 and TRBJ1-2; D uncertain. Germline CDR1 is SEHNR and CDR2 is FQNEAQ (reference sequence). The CDR3 sequence is 14 residues long. V was cut by 1 base and J by 5 bases, with 11 bases left in between. The CDR3 is CASSLGTTLYGYTF. CDR3 bases: TGTGCCAGCAGCTTAGGGACGACCCTGTATGGCTACACCTTC.

The CDR3 DNA reads TGTGCCAGCAGCTACCGGGCCCAAGGGAGGGTCTCCTACAATGAGCAGTTCTTC. This codes for CASSYRAQGRVSYNEQFF. This chain uses TRBV27 with TRBJ2-1; 7 bases align to TRBD2. Germline CDR1 and CDR2: MNHEY and SMNVEV (reference sequence). This CDR3 region has 18 residues. V lost 6 bases and J lost 0; bases outside the gene matches: 14.

This chain joins TRBV6-5 and TRBJ1-3, with D tentatively TRBD1 (6 bases). Germline V gives CDR1 MNHEY, CDR2 SVGAGI. The V and J ends lost 6 bases and 5 bases respectively, with 11 bases between them. There are 13 residues in the CDR3. The CDR3 here is CASRATGRNTIYF. The CDR3 DNA follows: TGTGCCAGCAGGGCTACAGGGCGAAACACCATATATTTT.